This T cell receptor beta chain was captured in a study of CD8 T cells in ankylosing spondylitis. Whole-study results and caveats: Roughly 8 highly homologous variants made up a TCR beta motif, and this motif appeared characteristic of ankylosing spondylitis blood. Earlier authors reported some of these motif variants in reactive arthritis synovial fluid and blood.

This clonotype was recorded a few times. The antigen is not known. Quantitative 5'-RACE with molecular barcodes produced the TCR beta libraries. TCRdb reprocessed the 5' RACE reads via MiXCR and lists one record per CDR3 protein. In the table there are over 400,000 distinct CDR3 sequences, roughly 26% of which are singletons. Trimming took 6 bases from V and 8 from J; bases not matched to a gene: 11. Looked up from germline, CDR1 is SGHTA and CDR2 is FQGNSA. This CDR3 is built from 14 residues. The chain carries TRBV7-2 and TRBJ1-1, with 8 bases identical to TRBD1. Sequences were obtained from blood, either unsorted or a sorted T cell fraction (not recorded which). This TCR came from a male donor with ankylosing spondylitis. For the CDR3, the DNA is TGTGCCAGCAGGAAAGACTGGACAGGGCCCGAAGCTTTCTTT. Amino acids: CASRKDWTGPEAFF.